The clone carrying this T cell receptor (beta chain) was seen a single time. What it binds is unknown. This sample is drawn from a study of OX40 agonist ivuxolimab in advanced cancers. Study at large: Of mixed ages from about 20 to 80 and averaging approximately 60 years, the group was roughly 83% male. Three patients had partial responses: one hepatocellular carcinoma, two cutaneous melanoma.

The ends were cut back, 7 bases at V and 1 base at J, with 10 bases in the middle. CDR1 is SNHLY, CDR2 FYNNEI, per germline. The CDR3 runs to 14 residues. Generated by immunoSEQ multiplex PCR, the TCRdb table keeps only in-frame clones and is missing some. In the table there are 90,000 to 100,000 clones, around nine tenths of which are singletons. Study-wide findings and caveats: CD8+ T cells averaged more expanded clones than CD4+. Still undetermined is the antigen specificity of the expanded peripheral T cells.

Specimen: CD4+ or CD8+ T cells sorted from blood, collected in a trial of the OX40 agonist ivuxolimab. The J gene is TRBJ1-4, the V gene TRBV2; the D gene is possibly TRBD1 (6 bases). This sequence originates from an adult with an advanced solid tumor such as melanoma, head and neck, liver or kidney cancer. The chain's CDR3 is CASMLQGTNEKLFF. The CDR3 nucleotides read TGTGCCAGCATGCTACAGGGAACTAATGAAAAACTGTTTTTT.